The text below deals with one TCR beta chain. This specimen belongs to a study of T cells in Graves' hyperthyroidism and ophthalmopathy. Researchers took RNA transcripts and amplified the TCR beta CDR3 regions from them. The HTBI primer set was used in a first-round RT-PCR of the TCR CDR3. TCRdb ran MiXCR on the multiplex PCR reads and lists one entry per CDR3 protein. Counted here are a few hundred thousand distinct CDR3 sequences, more than 15% occurring once; the ten biggest clones make up around 7.8%. The V end lost 4 bases, the J end lost 0 bases, and 12 bases lay between the germline ends. CDR1 and CDR2 from the germline V gene are SGHDN and FVKESK. The CDR3 extends over 15 amino acids.

The chain uses TRBV14 and TRBJ2-5, with TRBD1 as a possible D gene (5 bases). The sequenced material came from blood. The source is a woman in her 30s with Graves' hyperthyroidism. The CDR3 DNA is TGTGCCAGCAGCCTAGATTCAGGGTACCAAGAGACCCAGTACTTC. Amino acid sequence: CASSLDSGYQETQYF.